This TCR beta chain was documented in a study of shared clonotypes between healthy human individuals. Findings and caveats of the study: In this cohort, only blood was sampled, and tissue repertoires likely differ.

Germline-derived CDR1 and CDR2 are SGHTA and FQGTGA. Trimming cost V 5 bases and J 8 bases, with 19 bases left between them. The CDR3 extends over 15 amino acids. Naivety among CD8 cells was defined by CD45RO negativity and positive CCR7 selection, thereby excluding terminally differentiated effector memory CD45RA+ cells. As regards this clone: Its target is unknown.

The deep-level immunoSEQ assay was used. The authors' processing: ImmunoSEQ sequences covered only the junction and lacked quality scores; filtering therefore differed. Using immunoSEQ multiplex PCR, the repertoire was profiled, and TCRdb retains in-frame clones only, with some absent. The D gene and trimming were derived from the DNA, and the V and J assignments and clone size from that table. The sample lists around 2.1 million clones, around 93% occurring once. This sequence originates from a young man in good health. Some clones in this sample may be carry-over from other donors' samples. The genes are TRBV7-3 and TRBJ2-1; tentative D call: TRBD1 (6 bases). The specimen was naive CD8+ T cells from PBMCs. The CDR3, as DNA: TGTGCCAGCAGCCAAGACAGGACCGAGCCTCATGAGCAGTTCTTC. Protein: CASSQDRTEPHEQFF.